The entry that follows covers one T cell receptor (beta chain) sequence. Its antigen is unknown. Prior autoimmune disease or systemic immunosuppression barred patients. Blood sampling was done at baseline, cycle 4 day 1, and cycle 7 day 1. This sample is part of a study of OX40 agonist ivuxolimab in advanced cancers. Study context: Ivuxolimab doses were 0.01, 0.1, 0.3, 1.5, 3 or 10 mg/kg every 2 weeks.

General observations from the study: At 0.1 to 3.0 mg/kg, clonal expansion of CD4+ and CD8+ blood T cells had occurred by week 6.

The CDR3 length is 15 residues. The germline V gene encodes CDR1 SGHRS and CDR2 YFSETQ. The V end was cut by 4 bases, the J end by 0 bases, with 14 bases between. The table came from immunoSEQ multiplex PCR; TCRdb's copy has only in-frame clones and leaves some out. The profile covers about 12,000 clones, with around four fifths appearing a single time and about 20% taken by the ten largest. This TCR was recovered from an adult with an advanced solid tumor such as melanoma, head and neck, liver or kidney cancer. This specimen consisted of CD4+ or CD8+ T cells sorted from blood, obtained in a trial of the OX40 agonist ivuxolimab. The gene calls are TRBV5-1 and TRBJ2-7, with D perhaps assigned TRBD1 or TRBD2 (5 bases each). The CDR3 coding sequence is TGCGCCAGCAGCCCTCGGGACGCAAGCTCCTACGAGCAGTACTTC. Its translation: CASSPRDASSYEQYF. The variable domain in full, with the rest retrieved from reference TRBV5-1 and TRBJ2-7, is KAGVTQTPRYLIKTRGQQVTLSCSPISGHRSVSWYQQTPGQGLQFLFEYFSETQRNKGNFPGRFSGRQFSNSRSEMNVSTLELGDSALYLCASSPRDASSYEQYFGPGTRLTVT.